These T cell receptor beta chains were read from a single sample in a study of blood T cells in healthy people across ages. Each CDR3 protein is one row after TCRdb ran MiXCR on the 5' RACE reads. The repertoire holds roughly 720,000 distinct CDR3 sequences, with about 53% as singletons. The sequencing input was blood. The receptors here all came from a man of 80 years or more in good health. Both conserved end residues are part of each CDR3. The order of the fields is J gene, V gene, D gene, CDR3 protein. The D gene is left open where the match is weak.

j_call: TRBJ2-1
v_call: TRBV29-1
d_call: NA
cdr3_aa: CSVGGLSSVSYNEQFF

j_call: TRBJ1-1
v_call: TRBV12-3/TRBV12-4
d_call: NA
cdr3_aa: CASSLRGGNTEAFF

j_call: TRBJ2-1
v_call: TRBV7-2
d_call: NA
cdr3_aa: CASSLVRNEQFF

j_call: TRBJ2-7
v_call: TRBV2
d_call: NA
cdr3_aa: CASRTAAYEQYF

j_call: TRBJ2-7
v_call: TRBV2
d_call: NA
cdr3_aa: CASSEIGGSYEQYF

j_call: TRBJ2-1
v_call: TRBV10-3
d_call: NA
cdr3_aa: CAIMGGERSYNEQFF

j_call: TRBJ2-7
v_call: TRBV24-1
d_call: NA
cdr3_aa: CATSDFRLLSSYEQYF

j_call: TRBJ1-2
v_call: TRBV29-1
d_call: NA
cdr3_aa: CSVRSSGNNYGYTF

j_call: TRBJ2-3
v_call: TRBV24-1
d_call: TRBD1
cdr3_aa: CATSEDRGTDTQYF

j_call: TRBJ2-7
v_call: TRBV6-5
d_call: NA
cdr3_aa: CASSYSRGSPLDEQYF

j_call: TRBJ2-3
v_call: TRBV2
d_call: TRBD2
cdr3_aa: CASSEGLAGVRNRADTQYF

j_call: TRBJ2-7
v_call: TRBV27
d_call: TRBD2
cdr3_aa: CASRIAGHYEQYF

j_call: NA
v_call: TRBV9
d_call: NA
cdr3_aa: CASSVAAAIEQYF

j_call: TRBJ2-7
v_call: TRBV7-3
d_call: TRBD2
cdr3_aa: CASSQTSGRLYEQYF

j_call: NA
v_call: TRBV29-1
d_call: TRBD1
cdr3_aa: CSASDRALREQYF

j_call: TRBJ2-7
v_call: TRBV20-1
d_call: TRBD2
cdr3_aa: CSARIAGADGEQYF

j_call: TRBJ2-3
v_call: TRBV7-3
d_call: NA
cdr3_aa: CASSLQGWDTDTQYF

j_call: TRBJ2-7
v_call: TRBV12-3/TRBV12-4
d_call: TRBD2
cdr3_aa: CASRREEGAYEQYF

j_call: TRBJ1-2
v_call: TRBV11-2
d_call: TRBD1
cdr3_aa: CASSSFRDRGLGGYGYTF

j_call: TRBJ1-1
v_call: TRBV20-1
d_call: NA
cdr3_aa: CSVISPGRMNTEAFF

j_call: TRBJ2-1
v_call: TRBV4-2
d_call: NA
cdr3_aa: CASSQDGAGGTFYNEQFF

j_call: TRBJ2-5
v_call: TRBV29-1
d_call: NA
cdr3_aa: CSSRSGETQYF

j_call: TRBJ1-3
v_call: TRBV12-3/TRBV12-4
d_call: NA
cdr3_aa: CASSLMGSGNTIYF

j_call: NA
v_call: TRBV28
d_call: NA
cdr3_aa: CASTPAGLRETQYF

j_call: TRBJ1-2
v_call: TRBV7-9
d_call: TRBD1
cdr3_aa: CASSQYRGNYGYTF

j_call: TRBJ1-2
v_call: TRBV20-1
d_call: TRBD1
cdr3_aa: CSARVLPDRGGLDRYGYTF

j_call: TRBJ2-3
v_call: TRBV9
d_call: TRBD2
cdr3_aa: CASSPSGGASSTDTQYF

j_call: TRBJ1-5
v_call: TRBV5-1
d_call: NA
cdr3_aa: CASSLVGSVGQPQHF

j_call: TRBJ1-2
v_call: TRBV6-5
d_call: NA
cdr3_aa: CASISGRGYTF

j_call: TRBJ2-1
v_call: TRBV7-9
d_call: TRBD2
cdr3_aa: CASLKKAGVGNEQFF

j_call: TRBJ2-5
v_call: TRBV6-2/TRBV6-3
d_call: NA
cdr3_aa: CASSYIRGWEQYF

j_call: TRBJ2-3
v_call: TRBV4-1
d_call: TRBD2
cdr3_aa: CASSQDGPTQRTSGGYAYF

j_call: TRBJ1-2
v_call: TRBV7-9
d_call: TRBD1
cdr3_aa: CASSFPGTGTKFYGYTF

j_call: TRBJ2-1
v_call: TRBV12-3/TRBV12-4
d_call: NA
cdr3_aa: CASSLADLIINNEQFF

j_call: TRBJ2-3
v_call: TRBV2
d_call: TRBD2
cdr3_aa: CASSARLAGSADTQYF

j_call: TRBJ1-2
v_call: TRBV6-6
d_call: TRBD1
cdr3_aa: CASSHPQQGEWGYTF

j_call: TRBJ1-1
v_call: TRBV7-9
d_call: NA
cdr3_aa: CASQGGTEAFF

j_call: TRBJ2-7
v_call: TRBV20-1
d_call: TRBD2
cdr3_aa: CSAALAGFGNEQYF

j_call: TRBJ1-2
v_call: TRBV29-1
d_call: NA
cdr3_aa: CSGAWGYNGYTF

j_call: TRBJ1-4
v_call: TRBV2
d_call: NA
cdr3_aa: CASGQDEKLFF

j_call: TRBJ2-5
v_call: TRBV9
d_call: NA
cdr3_aa: CASSGRLRDSRWETQYF

j_call: TRBJ1-3
v_call: TRBV4-2
d_call: NA
cdr3_aa: CASSQERGSGNTIYF

j_call: TRBJ2-5
v_call: TRBV10-1
d_call: TRBD2
cdr3_aa: CASNSGRALSNEQYF

j_call: TRBJ1-2
v_call: TRBV6-6
d_call: TRBD1
cdr3_aa: CASMGTGDGYTF